This record looks at one T cell receptor (beta chain) sequence and its context. The source of the sample is a study of blood T cell repertoires in COVID-19. Study information: PBMCs, B-cell-depleted T cells, or T cells provided the cDNA or gDNA that made up the material.

The CDR3 sequence is 14 residues long. Unmatched junction bases numbered 5, after V lost 8 bases and J lost 2 bases. Germline V gene lookup returns CDR1 MDHEN and CDR2 SYDVKM. Under the authors' procedure: It was from reference gene primer amplification that nucleated cell counts were estimated. Profiling relied on immunoSEQ multiplex PCR, and the TCRdb table lists in-frame clones only, not all of them. The D gene and trimming were derived from the DNA, and the V and J assignments and clone size from that table. The repertoire has about 250,000 clones, more than 70% of them found once; the top ten carry about 0.99%.

The sample comprised peripheral blood. The clonotype comes from a woman in her thirties or forties who had recovered from COVID-19. This sequence joins TRBV28 and TRBJ1-2; 10 bases match TRBD1. CDR3 nucleotide sequence: TGTGCCAGCGTCTCGGGACAGGGGAACTATGGCTACACCTTC. It yields the protein CASVSGQGNYGYTF.